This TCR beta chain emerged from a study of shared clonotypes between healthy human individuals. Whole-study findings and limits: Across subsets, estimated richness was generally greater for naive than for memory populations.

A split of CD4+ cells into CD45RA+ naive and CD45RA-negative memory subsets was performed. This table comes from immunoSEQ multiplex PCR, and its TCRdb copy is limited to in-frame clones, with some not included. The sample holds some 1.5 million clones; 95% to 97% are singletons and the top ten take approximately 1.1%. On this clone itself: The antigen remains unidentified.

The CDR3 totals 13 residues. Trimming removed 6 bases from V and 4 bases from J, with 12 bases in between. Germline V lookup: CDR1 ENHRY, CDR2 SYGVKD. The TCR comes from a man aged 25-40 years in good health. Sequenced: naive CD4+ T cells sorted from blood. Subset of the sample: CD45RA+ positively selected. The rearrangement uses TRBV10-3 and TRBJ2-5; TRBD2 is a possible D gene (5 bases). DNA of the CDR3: TGTGCCATCAGGATACTTGAGGGAGAGACCCAGTACTTC. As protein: CAIRILEGETQYF.